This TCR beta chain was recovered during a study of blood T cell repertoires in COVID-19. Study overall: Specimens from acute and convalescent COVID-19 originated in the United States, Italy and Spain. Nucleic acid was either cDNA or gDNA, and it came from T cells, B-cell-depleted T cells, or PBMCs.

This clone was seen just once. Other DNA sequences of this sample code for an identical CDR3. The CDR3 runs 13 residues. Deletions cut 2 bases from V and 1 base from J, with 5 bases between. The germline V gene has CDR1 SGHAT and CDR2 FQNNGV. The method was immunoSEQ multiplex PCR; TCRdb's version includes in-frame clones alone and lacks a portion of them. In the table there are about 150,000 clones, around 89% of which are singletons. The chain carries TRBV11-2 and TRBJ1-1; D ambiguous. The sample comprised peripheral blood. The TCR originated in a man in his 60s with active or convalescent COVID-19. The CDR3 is CASSLRGNTEAFF. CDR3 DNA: TGTGCCAGCAGCTTAAGAGGGAACACTGAAGCTTTCTTT.